This T cell receptor (beta chain) was retrieved from a study of blood T cell repertoires in COVID-19. In the study overall: Sources were T cells, B-cell-depleted T cells, or PBMCs; the material itself was cDNA or gDNA.

This clone was seen only once. V lost 8 bases, J lost 6 bases, and 13 bases stayed unmatched. Germline lookup yields CDR1 MDHEN and CDR2 SYDVKM. This CDR3 comprises 14 residues. Authors' processing steps: How many nucleated cells were present was estimated from reference gene primer amplification. Profiled with immunoSEQ multiplex PCR; TCRdb holds only in-frame clones, not every one. V, J and clone size are those of that table, while D and trimming were read from the DNA. The sample yields about 250,000 clones, 87% seen once. The chain is built from TRBV28 and TRBJ2-7, with 7 bases matching TRBD1. The source material was peripheral blood. The receptor was isolated from a man aged 18 to 30 with active or convalescent COVID-19. Here the CDR3 DNA reads TGTGCCAGCCACAGGGGTCGGCGAATCTCCGAGCAGTACTTC. Translating it yields CASHRGRRISEQYF.